The rows below give T cell receptor beta chains drawn from one sample of a study of blood T cells in healthy people across ages. TCRdb recomputed calls from the 5' RACE reads with MiXCR, one row per CDR3 protein. This table holds hundreds of thousands of distinct CDR3 sequences, 58% found once. Sequenced sample: blood. Every receptor here comes from a man aged 25-40 years in good health. The CDR3 runs from the conserved cysteine through the conserved F or W. A D gene is named only where the DNA matches it firmly. Size is stated for part of the rows, as once, few or many counts, or as a class when the clone is expanded.

j_call d_call v_call clone_size cdr3_nt cdr3_aa
TRBJ2-1 - TRBV29-1 - TGCAGCGTTCGAAAGGGTTGGCTGAGCTCCTACAATGAGCAGTTCTTC CSVRKGWLSSYNEQFF
TRBJ2-3 TRBD2 TRBV7-8 - TGTGCCAGCAGCTTTATACACTTAGGACTAGTACCGCAAGATACGCAGTATTTT CASSFIHLGLVPQDTQYF
TRBJ2-1 TRBD2 TRBV7-2 - TGTGCCAGCAGCCTACTAGCGGGAGGGCAGGGTGAGCAGTTCTTC CASSLLAGGQGEQFF
TRBJ1-2 - TRBV7-9 - TGTGCCAGCAGCCCGAGCGGGGAGGTCTATGGCTACACCTTC CASSPSGEVYGYTF
TRBJ1-5 TRBD1 TRBV5-1 - TGCGCCAGCAGCTACTATGAGGGACAGCGACACAATCAGCCCCAGCATTTT CASSYYEGQRHNQPQHF
TRBJ2-7 - TRBV7-9 - TGTGCCAGCAGCCACCCACAGGGATCCTACGAGCAGTACTTC CASSHPQGSYEQYF
TRBJ2-3 - TRBV6-2/TRBV6-3 - TGTGCCAGCAGTTACTCGTATCTTGCGTCAGATACGCAGTATTTT CASSYSYLASDTQYF
TRBJ2-7 TRBD2 TRBV10-3 - TGTGCCATCAGCGAAAGGGCTAGCGGGGGGATCTCCTACAATGAGCAGTACTTC CAISERASGGISYNEQYF
TRBJ2-6 - TRBV25-1 once TGTGCCAGCAGTGAATTGAGGGACCCTGGGGCCAACGTCCTGACTTTC CASSELRDPGANVLTF
TRBJ2-7 - TRBV9 few TGTGCCAGCAGCGAGTCCGGGACATCCTTCTACGAGCAGTACTTC CASSESGTSFYEQYF
TRBJ2-3 - TRBV29-1 few TGCAGCGTTGCTGAGGGAGGAACAGATACGCAGTATTTT CSVAEGGTDTQYF
TRBJ2-7 TRBD1 TRBV4-2 few TGTGCCAGCACCCCAAGACAGGGAGCGTACGAGCAGTACTTC CASTPRQGAYEQYF
TRBJ2-7 - TRBV7-6 - TGTGCCAGCAGCTTAGCCCCTCCCAGCGAGCAGTACTTC CASSLAPPSEQYF
TRBJ2-5 TRBD1 TRBV9 once TGTGCCAGCAGCGAGGGGACAGGGGGGCAAGAGACCCAGTACTTC CASSEGTGGQETQYF
TRBJ2-7 - TRBV20-1 - TGCAGTGCCCCCAACCGGCGGGGAGCGTACTTC CSAPNRRGAYF
TRBJ1-2 - TRBV7-2 - - CASSFGAGYGYTF
TRBJ1-4 TRBD1 TRBV6-6 - TGTGCCAGCAGTAGACAGGGGCAATGGGAAAAACTGTTTTTT CASSRQGQWEKLFF
TRBJ1-2 - TRBV28 - TGTGCCAGCAGAAAACAGGGTTATGGCTATGGCTACACCTTC CASRKQGYGYGYTF
TRBJ2-3 - TRBV20-1 few TGCAGTGCTAGACCAATGGGTTTCCACACAGATACGCAGTATTTT CSARPMGFHTDTQYF
TRBJ2-7 - TRBV18 once TGTGCCAGCTCACCACTTCAGGGGCAAAACGAGCAGTACTTC CASSPLQGQNEQYF
TRBJ2-1 - TRBV10-3 - TGTGCCATCAGCACCCAGCTACAGAGTGGCTCCTACAATGAGCAGTTCTTC CAISTQLQSGSYNEQFF
TRBJ2-6 - TRBV7-2 - TGTGCCAGCAGCCGGGCCCTGACCTCTGGGGCCAACGTCCTGACTTTC CASSRALTSGANVLTF
TRBJ2-4 - TRBV7-9 - TGTGCCAGCAGCCCCCCGCAGGGGAGAAACATTCAGTACTTC CASSPPQGRNIQYF